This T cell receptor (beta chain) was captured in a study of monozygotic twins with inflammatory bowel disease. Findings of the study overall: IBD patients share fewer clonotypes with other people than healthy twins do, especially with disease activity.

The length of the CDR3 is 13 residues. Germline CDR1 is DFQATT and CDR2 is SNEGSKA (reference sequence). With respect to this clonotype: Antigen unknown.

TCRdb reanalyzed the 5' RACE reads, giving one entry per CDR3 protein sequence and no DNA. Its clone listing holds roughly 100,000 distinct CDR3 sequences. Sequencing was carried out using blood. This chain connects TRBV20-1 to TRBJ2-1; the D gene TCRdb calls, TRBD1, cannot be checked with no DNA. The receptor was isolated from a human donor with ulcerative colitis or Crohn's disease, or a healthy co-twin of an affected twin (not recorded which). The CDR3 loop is CSAFAGNYNEQFF.